These 16 T cell receptor beta chains share one sample of origin, sequenced in a study of control samples from healthy donors and cancer patients. Sequencing used immunoSEQ multiplex PCR; TCRdb keeps in-frame clones, though not all of them. The repertoire holds about 88,000 clones, with approximately 93% as singletons. Sample: blood. The receptors come from a man between 18 and 29 years old in good health.

V gene TRBV15 combines with J gene TRBJ2-7, with a weak D call TRBD1 (5 bases). Looked up from germline, CDR1 is LNHNV and CDR2 is YYDKDF (reference sequence). The V end was cut by 3 bases, the J end by 2 bases, with 17 bases between. The CDR3 runs to 16 residues. DNA of the CDR3: TGTGCCACCAGCAGCCTGAAGGGGCAGGGCACCTACGAGCAGTACTTC. Its translation is CATSSLKGQGTYEQYF.

V gene TRBV30 combines with J gene TRBJ2-7; 7 nucleotides agree with TRBD1. The germline CDR1 and CDR2 sequences are GTSNPN and SVGIG (reference sequence). This CDR3 is 14 amino acids long. V gave up 4 bases and J gave up 5 bases; unmatched junction bases: 11. CDR3 sequence reads: CAWNVKGANHEQYF. The CDR3 DNA follows: TGTGCCTGGAATGTAAAGGGGGCAAATCACGAGCAGTACTTC.

This chain joins TRBV4-2 and TRBJ2-4, with D uncertain. Germline V CDR1 and CDR2: LGHNA, YNFKEQ. The CDR3 extends over 13 amino acids. Trimming removed 0 bases at V and 4 bases at J, with 4 bases between. The CDR3 DNA reads TGTGCCAGCAGCCAAGATGCGAAAAACATTCAGTACTTC. This codes for CASSQDAKNIQYF.

This clone was detected a few times. The rearrangement links TRBV6-1 to TRBJ1-4, with D unclear. V gave up 8 bases and J gave up 7 bases, with 17 bases separating them. Germline CDR1 MNHNS, CDR2 SASEGT. The CDR3 consists of 14 residues. In DNA form, the CDR3 reads TGTGCCAGCTCTGAAGCAGCACAACTTGAAAAACTGTTTTTT. Protein: CASSEAAQLEKLFF.

The V gene is TRBV27, the J gene TRBJ2-1; TRBD2 matches at 7 bases. The CDR3 is made up of 13 amino acids. J lost 9 bases, V lost 4 bases, and 6 bases had no gene match. Germline loops: CDR1 MNHEY, CDR2 SMNVEV (reference sequence). This CDR3 reads CASSSGLVVEQFF. CDR3 sequence (DNA): TGTGCCAGCAGTTCAGGACTAGTGGTTGAGCAGTTCTTC.

The V call is TRBV7-7, the J call TRBJ2-5; 8 nucleotides line up with TRBD1. The germline V gene encodes CDR1 SSHAT and CDR2 FNYEAQ (reference sequence). The CDR3 sequence is 16 residues long. V lost 5 bases to trimming and J lost 5 bases; unmatched junction nucleotides: 13. CDR3: CASSPIRAGGRETQYF. CDR3 sequence (DNA): TGTGCCAGCAGCCCGATTAGGGCAGGGGGCCGTGAGACCCAGTACTTC.

The table lists this clone with a count of one. This chain connects TRBV28 to TRBJ2-6, with D possibly matching TRBD2 (6 bases). Germline lookup yields CDR1 MDHEN and CDR2 SYDVKM. V lost 8 bases and J lost 0, with 14 bases in between. The CDR3 totals 16 residues. CDR3 coding DNA: TGTGCCAGCTTTCCGGGACTTCACTCTGGGGCCAACGTCCTGACTTTC. Translating gives CASFPGLHSGANVLTF. Complete variable domain (other parts from reference TRBV28 and TRBJ2-6): DVKVTQSSRYLVKRTGEKVFLECVQDMDHENMFWYRQDPGLGLRLIYFSYDVKMKEKGDIPEGYSVSREKKERFSLILESASTNQTSMYLCASFPGLHSGANVLTFGAGSRLTVL.

This chain links TRBV6-5 with TRBJ2-1; the D gene is possibly TRBD1 (6 bases). The length of the CDR3 is 15 residues. Germline CDR1 reads MNHEY; CDR2 reads SVGAGI. The germline V and J ends were trimmed by 2 bases and 7 bases, with 15 bases remaining between them. CDR3 region: CASSYQGNGGNEQFF. Here the CDR3 DNA reads TGTGCCAGCAGTTACCAGGGGAATGGGGGTAATGAGCAGTTCTTC.

This sequence joins TRBV10-3 and TRBJ2-1, with TRBD2 matching 11 bases. Germline V gene data show CDR1 as ENHRY and CDR2 as SYGVKD. CDR3 length equals 13 residues. Trimming removed 6 bases from V and 10 bases from J; junction bases left unmatched: 5. CDR3 DNA: TGTGCCATCAGGGCGGGACTAGCGGACGAGCAGTTCTTC. Translating it yields CAIRAGLADEQFF.

The chain joins TRBV6-5 to TRBJ2-3; no clear D gene. The ends were cut back, 8 bases at V and 3 bases at J, with 3 bases in the middle. The length of the CDR3 is 10 residues. Germline loops: CDR1 MNHEY, CDR2 SVGAGI. CDR3: CASFTDTQYF. Written as DNA, the CDR3 is TGTGCCAGCTTTACAGATACGCAGTATTTT.

The rearrangement joins TRBV29-1 to TRBJ2-5, with 7 bases that match TRBD1. Per the germline V gene, CDR1 is SQVTM and CDR2 is ANQGSEA. The CDR3 is 12 amino acids. Trimming took 7 bases from V and 2 from J; bases not matched to a gene: 4. The CDR3 is CSGDSSQETQYF. CDR3 nucleotides: TGCAGCGGGGACAGTTCTCAAGAGACCCAGTACTTC.

The V call is TRBV10-3, the J call TRBJ2-5; no clear D gene. CDR3 length equals 10 residues. V shed 8 bases and J shed 3 bases, with 4 bases lying between them. Germline V lookup: CDR1 ENHRY, CDR2 SYGVKD. The CDR3: CAIREETQYF. The CDR3 region has the DNA TGTGCCATCCGCGAAGAGACCCAGTACTTC.

V gene TRBV24-1 combines with J gene TRBJ2-3, with 14 bases aligning to TRBD2. V lost 4 bases and J lost 3; bases outside the gene matches: 8. The CDR3 sequence is 18 residues long. CDR1 KGHDR and CDR2 SFDVKD come from the germline V gene. As DNA, the CDR3 is TGTGCCACCAGTGACTTCCCGACTAGCGGGGGGGGTACAGATACGCAGTATTTT. Translated, it gives CATSDFPTSGGGTDTQYF.

This clone was seen a few times. The chain carries TRBV11-2 and TRBJ1-2, with a weak D call TRBD1 (6 bases). Trimming cost V 5 bases and J 3 bases, with 16 bases left between them. The CDR3 covers 15 residues. CDR1 is SGHAT and CDR2 is FQNNGV in the germline V gene. CDR3 loop: CASSRNGGRYYGYTF. The CDR3 DNA reads as TGTGCCAGCAGCCGAAACGGGGGCAGGTACTATGGCTACACCTTC.

Here the CDR3 reads CASSLPLPSGVYNEQFF. The CDR3 DNA reads TGTGCCAGCAGCTTACCCCTACCTAGCGGGGTATACAATGAGCAGTTCTTC. This chain uses TRBV13 with TRBJ2-1, with 9 bases aligning to TRBD2. V shed 2 bases and J 4 bases; nucleotides not matched to a gene: 9. The CDR3 consists of 17 residues. The germline gives CDR1 PRHDT, CDR2 FYEKMQ (reference sequence).

This chain uses TRBV4-1 with TRBJ1-2; possibly TRBD1 for D (6 bases). The CDR3 loop spans 15 amino acids. V shed 1 base and J shed 4 bases, with 13 bases lying between them. Germline V gene lookup returns CDR1 MGHRA and CDR2 YSYEKL. As DNA, the CDR3 is TGCGCCAGCAGCCAAGTGACAGGTTCCGCCTATGGCTACACCTTC. Its protein is CASSQVTGSAYGYTF.